This T cell receptor beta chain was sequenced in a study of CD8+ T cells in alopecia areata. Study at large: At a dose of 5 to 10 mg twice daily, oral tofacitinib was given to treated patients.

Extracted from the samples, RNA was reverse transcribed into cDNA to serve as the sequencing template. Here immunoSEQ multiplex PCR was the method, and the copy in TCRdb shows in-frame clones only, minus some. The sample records around 250,000 clones, around 67% being singletons. Germline V lookup: CDR1 SQVTM, CDR2 ANQGSEA. The CDR3 totals 13 residues. The V end was cut by 6 bases, the J end by 5 bases, with 16 bases between. Sequencing was performed on CD4+ T cells sorted from blood, taken at week 0. This rearrangement joins TRBV29-1 to TRBJ1-1; D is undetermined. This TCR came from a human donor with alopecia areata. For the CDR3, the DNA is TGCAGCGTAACCTGGACCGAGGGAACTGAAGCTTTCTTT. This translates into CSVTWTEGTEAFF.